The 10 T cell receptor beta chains listed next were all sequenced from one sample in a study of T-cell reconstitution after alpha-beta-depleted transplantation in children. Unique molecular identifiers featured in how the TCRbeta library was prepared. Each CDR3 protein is one row after TCRdb ran MiXCR on the PCR reads. Among some 240,000 distinct CDR3 sequences listed, about 11% were seen once. The input for sequencing was PBMCs from the stem cell graft donor, taken from the stem cell graft. These receptors all stem from a human donor who donated a stem cell graft to a child with acute lymphoblastic leukemia.

This clonotype was observed at least ten times. The genes are TRBV9 and TRBJ2-1, with 10 bases lining up with TRBD2. CDR1 is SGDLS and CDR2 is YYNGEE in the germline V gene. The CDR3 sequence is 17 residues long. V lost 3 bases and J lost 9; bases outside the gene matches: 15. DNA for the CDR3: TGTGCCAGCAGCGGAGTTAGTCTAGCGGGAGCACGTAGTGAGCAGTTCTTC. This codes for CASSGVSLAGARSEQFF.

This clonotype was seen ten or more times. This sequence joins TRBV7-9 and TRBJ1-1, with a tentative D call TRBD1 (5 bases). There are 12 residues in the CDR3. Germline V lookup: CDR1 SEHNR, CDR2 FQNEAQ (reference sequence). Trimming shortened V by 4 bases and J by 6 bases, and 9 bases separated the two germline ends. CDR3 DNA sequence: TGTGCCAGCAGCTCAAGAGGGGCTGAAGCTTTCTTT. It translates to CASSSRGAEAFF. The variable domain in full, with the rest retrieved from reference TRBV7-9 and TRBJ1-1, is DTGVSQNPRHKITKRGQNVTFRCDPISEHNRLYWYRQTLGQGPEFLTYFQNEAQLEKSRLLSDRFSAERPKGSFSTLEIQRTEQGDSAMYLCASSSRGAEAFFGQGTRLTVV.

This clonotype was seen at least ten times. CDR3 protein: CASSSPDRMATNEKLFF. As DNA, the CDR3 is TGTGCCAGCAGCTCCCCCGACAGGATGGCAACTAATGAAAAACTGTTTTTT. The rearrangement uses TRBV11-2 and TRBJ1-4, with TRBD1 as a possible D gene (6 bases). This CDR3 is built from 17 residues. The V end lost 4 bases, the J end lost 0 bases, and 15 bases lay between the germline ends. The germline CDR1 and CDR2 sequences are SGHAT and FQNNGV.

This clonotype was picked up many times. This sequence joins TRBV29-1 and TRBJ1-2; 9 bases line up with TRBD1. The CDR3 covers 15 residues. Germline V gene data show CDR1 as SQVTM and CDR2 as ANQGSEA. Trimming at V came to 2 bases and at J to 6 bases, leaving 10 bases not matched to a gene. The CDR3 sequence: CSVEPTGGLLDGYTF. In DNA, the CDR3 is TGCAGCGTTGAACCCACAGGGGGCCTCCTAGATGGCTACACCTTC.

This clonotype came up many times. The CDR3 DNA sequence: TGTGCCAGCAGCTCCGGCCGAGGAGGCTCCAATCAGCCCCAGCATTTT. This encodes CASSSGRGGSNQPQHF. The chain is built from TRBV7-9 and TRBJ1-5; D not certain. V shed 4 bases and J shed 3 bases, with 16 bases lying between them. The CDR3 is 16 residues long. The V gene's germline CDR1 is SEHNR and CDR2 FQNEAQ (reference sequence).

This clonotype was seen once. Given a much more abundant clone one base away, this may be a read error. This chain uses TRBV5-5 with TRBJ1-2, with D unclear. Looked up from germline, CDR1 is SGHKS and CDR2 is YYEKEE (reference sequence). The CDR3 length is 14 residues. The CDR3: CASSLGTSNYGHTF. The CDR3 region has the DNA TGTGCCAGCAGCTTGGGGACTTCTAACTATGGCCACACCTTC.

In its sample, this clonotype was seen many times. The chain recombines TRBV28 with TRBJ2-7; 10 bases align to TRBD2. Germline V gene data show CDR1 as MDHEN and CDR2 as SYDVKM. The junction had 4 bases not matched to a gene; V was cut back by 3 bases and J by 5 bases. The CDR3 loop spans 14 amino acids. This CDR3 is CASSFPGLANEQYF. The CDR3 DNA follows: TGTGCCAGCAGTTTCCCGGGACTAGCGAACGAGCAGTACTTC.

This clonotype was seen many times. The gene calls are TRBV20-1 and TRBJ1-2; D is undetermined. The V gene lost 3 bases and the J gene lost 2 bases, with 13 bases spanning the gap. The CDR3 loop spans 14 amino acids. Germline V CDR1 and CDR2: DFQATT, SNEGSKA (reference sequence). CDR3 sequence reads: CSARDALENYGYTF. CDR3 DNA: TGCAGTGCTAGGGACGCCTTGGAGAACTATGGCTACACCTTC.

Comment on this clonotype: A much larger clone sits a single nucleotide away, making a read error possible. This rearrangement joins TRBV11-1 to TRBJ1-5; 10 positions agree with TRBD1. The CDR3 is made up of 15 amino acids. Losses at the gene ends were 5 bases for V and 6 bases for J; bases not matched to a gene: 7. Looked up from germline, CDR1 is SGHAT and CDR2 is FQDESV (reference sequence). The CDR3 region has the DNA TGTGCCAGCAGCCATGGGACAGGGGACAGTCAGCCCCAGCATTTT. Translating it yields CASSHGTGDSQPQHF.

In regard to this clonotype: One base away lies a much larger clone, so this may be a sequencing read error. The V call is TRBV5-1, the J call TRBJ2-1; 7 bases are a match to TRBD2. Germline V gives CDR1 SGHRS, CDR2 YFSETQ. This CDR3 is built from 15 residues. V was pared by 5 bases and J by 6 bases, with 11 bases of the junction left unmatched. The CDR3 sequence: CASSAGTTCSNEQFF. The CDR3 DNA is TGCGCCAGCAGTGCCGGGACTACATGCTCCAATGAGCAGTTCTTC.